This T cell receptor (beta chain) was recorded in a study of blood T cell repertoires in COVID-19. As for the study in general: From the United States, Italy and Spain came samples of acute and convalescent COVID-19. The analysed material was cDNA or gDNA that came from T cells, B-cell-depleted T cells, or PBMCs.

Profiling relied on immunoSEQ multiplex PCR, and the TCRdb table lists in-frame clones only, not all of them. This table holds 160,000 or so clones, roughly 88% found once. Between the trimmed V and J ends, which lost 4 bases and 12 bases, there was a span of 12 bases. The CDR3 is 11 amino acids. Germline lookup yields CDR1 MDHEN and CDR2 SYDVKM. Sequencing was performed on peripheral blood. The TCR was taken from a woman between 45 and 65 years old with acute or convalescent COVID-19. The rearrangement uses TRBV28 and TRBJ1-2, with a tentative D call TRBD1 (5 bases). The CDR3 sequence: CASSSQGNHTF. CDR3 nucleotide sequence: TGTGCCAGCAGTTCCCAGGGTAACCACACCTTC.